A single sample gave rise to the 13 T cell receptor beta chains below, sequenced in a study of blood T cell repertoires in COVID-19 (dated by TCRdb to 2018 to 2021). The library was prepared using the immunoSEQ multiplex PCR assay. TCRdb limited this immuneACCESS table to in-frame rearrangements with V and J called. A share of clones is missing; checked studies link under half to unresolved V genes, and the rest is unexplained. The sample includes tens of thousands of clones, with roughly 90% observed a single time. The ten largest clones capture around 2.3% of the sample. Sequenced input: peripheral blood. Every receptor here comes from a human donor with active COVID-19. The donor label of this sample is uncertain.

The gene calls are TRBV15 and TRBJ2-1; weak D call: TRBD1 (6 bases). V lost 10 bases and J lost 11, with 21 bases in between. CDR3 length: 13 residues. The germline V gene encodes CDR1 LNHNV and CDR2 YYDKDF (reference sequence). CDR3 residues: CAMVVRGPPKQFF. CDR3 sequence (DNA): TGTGCCATGGTCGTCAGGGGTCCCCCCAAGCAGTTCTTC.

The chain couples TRBV10-3 to TRBJ2-3, with 7 bases fitting TRBD2. The germline CDR1 and CDR2 sequences are ENHRY and SYGVKD. This CDR3 has 13 amino acids. V lost 8 bases, J lost 1 base, and 3 bases stayed unmatched. CDR3: CAICAGGTDTQYF. CDR3 DNA: TGTGCCATCTGCGCGGGAGGCACAGATACGCAGTATTTT.

The chain combines TRBV6-2 or TRBV6-3 with TRBJ2-1; maybe TRBD2 (6 bases). CDR3 size: 13 residues. CDR1 and CDR2 (germline): MNHEY, SVGEGT. V was cut by 4 bases and J by 6 bases, with 10 bases left in between. DNA for the CDR3: TGTGCCAGCAGTTGGGACTCCACCAATGAGCAGTTCTTC. Protein sequence: CASSWDSTNEQFF.

This chain connects TRBV19 to TRBJ2-2, with 8 bases lining up with TRBD1. Trimming at V came to 7 bases and at J to 7 bases, leaving 11 bases not matched to a gene. CDR1 and CDR2 (germline): LNHDA, SQIVND (reference sequence). The CDR3 is made up of 15 amino acids. The CDR3 here is CASNPTGERGGELFF. CDR3 nucleotide sequence: TGTGCCAGTAATCCGACAGGGGAGCGTGGCGGGGAGCTGTTTTTT.

This sequence joins TRBV11-2 and TRBJ1-4; perhaps TRBD1 as D (5 bases). V lost 1 base and J lost 4, with 13 bases in between. The germline V gene has CDR1 SGHAT and CDR2 FQNNGV. CDR3 length equals 16 residues. This CDR3 is CASSLARGGNNEKLFF. The CDR3 nucleotides are TGTGCCAGCAGCTTAGCAAGGGGCGGTAATAATGAAAAACTGTTTTTT.

J is TRBJ1-2 and V is TRBV2; D is possibly TRBD1 (6 bases). This CDR3 spans 15 amino acids. CDR1 and CDR2 (germline): SNHLY, FYNNEI. Trimming pared 2 bases from V and 8 bases from J, leaving 18 bases between. This chain's CDR3 is CASSEKGDTLGGYTF. The CDR3 nucleotides are TGTGCCAGCAGTGAAAAGGGGGACACTCTGGGAGGCTACACCTTC.

J is TRBJ2-2 and V is TRBV7-3, with TRBD2 matching 9 bases. J gave up 5 bases and V 5 bases, and 12 bases lay outside the gene matches. This CDR3 spans 17 amino acids. Germline-derived CDR1 and CDR2 are SGHTA and FQGTGA. The CDR3 bases are TGTGCCAGCAGCACGATTCCCGGGACTAGCCCGACCGGGGAGCTGTTTTTT. This sequence encodes CASSTIPGTSPTGELFF.

The rearrangement links TRBV5-1 to TRBJ2-7, with 11 bases matching TRBD2. V trimming: 4 bases; J trimming: 5 bases; junction bases outside the gene matches: 5. The CDR3 sequence is 14 residues long. Germline-derived CDR1 and CDR2 are SGHRS and YFSETQ. In DNA form, the CDR3 reads TGCGCCAGCAGCCTGGGACTAGCGGTCGACGAGCAGTACTTC. Protein sequence: CASSLGLAVDEQYF.

The chain recombines TRBV19 with TRBJ1-5, with 11 bases fitting TRBD1. This CDR3 comprises 18 residues. After removal of 0 bases from V and 4 bases from J, the junction contained 8 bases not matched to a gene. Germline V CDR1 and CDR2: LNHDA, SQIVND (reference sequence). The chain's CDR3 is CASSIEATGTGGNQPQHF. CDR3 coding DNA: TGTGCCAGTAGTATAGAAGCCACTGGGACAGGGGGTAATCAGCCCCAGCATTTT.

J is TRBJ2-7 and V is TRBV4-2, with D unclear. CDR1 is LGHNA and CDR2 is YNFKEQ in the germline V gene. The CDR3 contains 12 residues. V gave up 0 bases and J gave up 5 bases, with 5 bases separating them. This CDR3 reads CASSQDSDEQYF. The CDR3 DNA reads as TGTGCCAGCAGCCAAGACAGTGACGAGCAGTACTTC.

The chain joins TRBV7-2 to TRBJ2-3; TRBD2 might be the D (6 bases). CDR1 and CDR2 from the germline V gene are SGHTA and FQGNSA. The CDR3 has 16 amino acids. The V gene lost 1 base and the J gene lost 2 bases, with 13 bases spanning the gap. In DNA, the CDR3 is TGTGCCAGCAGCTTAGGGGTACGGGGGAACACAGATACGCAGTATTTT. It codes for CASSLGVRGNTDTQYF.

The V and J genes are TRBV29-1 and TRBJ2-6, with D possibly matching TRBD2 (5 bases). V was cut by 5 bases and J by 1 base, with 12 bases left in between. The germline CDR1 and CDR2 sequences are SQVTM and ANQGSEA. The CDR3 loop spans 15 amino acids. The CDR3 is CSVPVPGSGANVLTF. The CDR3 DNA reads TGCAGCGTTCCCGTCCCGGGGTCTGGGGCCAACGTCCTGACTTTC.

This clone came up once. This chain connects TRBV7-8 to TRBJ2-7; no definite D call. This CDR3 comprises 12 residues. Germline V gene lookup returns CDR1 SGHVS and CDR2 FQNEAQ. V dropped 5 bases and J dropped 6 bases, with 11 bases sitting between them. The CDR3 is CASSIIASEQYF. In DNA, the CDR3 is TGTGCCAGCAGCATCATCGCCAGCGAGCAGTACTTC. Full variable domain (rest looked up from reference TRBV7-8 and TRBJ2-7): GAGVSQSPRYKVAKRGQDVALRCDPISGHVSLFWYQQALGQGPEFLTYFQNEAQLDKSGLPSDRFFAERPEGSVSTLKIQRTQQEDSAVYLCASSIIASEQYFGPGTRLTVT.